This is a list of T cell receptor beta chains from one sample in a study of glioma-infiltrating T cells. MiXCR, applied by TCRdb to the multiplex PCR reads, yields one record per CDR3 protein. Among 300,000 to 400,000 distinct CDR3 sequences listed, 41% were seen once. Sequenced: glioma tissue, nonneoplastic brain tissue, or PBMCs (not recorded which). The receptors originated from a human donor with low-grade glioma or glioblastoma, undergoing nonglioma brain surgery, or in good health (not recorded which). CDR3s include the opening cysteine and the closing phenylalanine or tryptophan. A D gene is named only where the DNA matches it firmly. Clone size, where shown, is once, few, many, or a class for clones that have expanded.

v_gene	d_gene	abundance	len	j_gene	CDR3nt	CDR3aa
TRBV2	-	-	17	TRBJ1-1	TGTGCCAGCATTTTTTCGGACAGTTCACTGCTGAACACTGAAGCTTTCTTT	CASIFSDSSLLNTEAFF
TRBV6-6	-	-	14	TRBJ1-2	TGTGCCAGCAGTTACTCGCCCGGATCTGGATTCTACACCTTC	CASSYSPGSGFYTF
TRBV20-1	-	-	14	TRBJ2-7	TGCAGTGCCCCACAGAGAGGGCGAAAACACGAGCAGTACTTC	CSAPQRGRKHEQYF
TRBV27	-	-	16	TRBJ2-7	TGTGCCAGCAGTTTGACCCTCCCAGAGGGGACGCGCGAGCAGTACTTC	CASSLTLPEGTREQYF
TRBV27	-	many	15	TRBJ2-1	TGTGCCAGCAGTCCATTTAGAGGCGCCTACAATGAGCAGTTCTTC	CASSPFRGAYNEQFF
TRBV6-1	TRBD2	many	14	TRBJ2-1	TGTGCCAGCAGTAGGACTAGCGGGAGTAATGAGCAGTTCTTC	CASSRTSGSNEQFF
TRBV3-1	TRBD1	few	12	TRBJ1-1	TGTGCCAGCAGCCGGCTAGGGACAGGGACTTTCTTT	CASSRLGTGTFF
TRBV6-2/TRBV6-3	-	few	16	TRBJ2-1	TGTGCCAGCATGGCTATGGCGGAAAGTTCCTACAATGAGCAGTTCTTC	CASMAMAESSYNEQFF
TRBV6-1	-	-	15	TRBJ1-1	TGTGCCAGCAGGTGGGGGGGGGGAGTAGGAACTGAAGCTTTCTTT	CASRWGGGVGTEAFF
TRBV4-3	TRBD2	-	14	TRBJ2-1	TGCGCCAGCAGGGCGGGGGTTACCTACAATGAGCAGTTCTTC	CASRAGVTYNEQFF
TRBV28	-	few	15	TRBJ2-3	TGTGCCAGCAGCTTACTGCACTCGCCTACAGATACGCAGTATTTT	CASSLLHSPTDTQYF
TRBV15	TRBD2	few	19	TRBJ2-2	TGTGCCACCAGCAGGGGACTACTGACTAGCGGGAAGAACACCGGGGAGCTGTTTTTT	CATSRGLLTSGKNTGELFF
TRBV3-1	-	-	12	TRBJ2-2	TGTGCCAGCAGACAGAACACCGGGGAGCCGTTTTTT	CASRQNTGEPFF
TRBV28	TRBD1	few	17	TRBJ1-3	TGTGCCAGCAGTTTGAGTTCTACAGGGGAAGATGGAAACACCATATATTTT	CASSLSSTGEDGNTIYF
TRBV7-2	-	-	15	TRBJ1-2	TGTGCCAGCAGCCGTACGTCCGTCAGGGGCAGCGGCTACACCTTC	CASSRTSVRGSGYTF
TRBV7-9	-	many	11	TRBJ2-7	TGTGCCAGCAGTCGGGACTACGAGCAGTACTTC	CASSRDYEQYF
TRBV18	-	once	15	TRBJ2-3	TGTGCCAGCTCACCACCGGACGGGAGAAGAGATACGCAGTATTTT	CASSPPDGRRDTQYF
TRBV7-2	-	-	13	TRBJ2-3	TGTGCCAGCAGCCTGGGGGCAACAGATACGAAGTATTTT	CASSLGATDTKYF
TRBV15	TRBD2	-	15	TRBJ2-1	TGTGCCACCAGCAGAGTAACTAGCGGGAGGTATGAGCAGTTCTTC	CATSRVTSGRYEQFF
TRBV28	TRBD2	few	15	TRBJ2-7	TGTGCCAGCAGCCCCGACGCGGGAGGGCCTAGGGAGCAGTACTTC	CASSPDAGGPREQYF
TRBV6-1	-	-	15	TRBJ1-1	TGTGCCAGCAGTGAAGCGTTGGGGGATGGCACTGAAGCTTTCTTT	CASSEALGDGTEAFF
TRBV5-6	-	few	13	TRBJ2-1	TGTGCCAGCAGCTCCCTGGCCGGGATCGAGCAGTTCTTC	CASSSLAGIEQFF